This TCR beta chain was identified in a study of cytomegalovirus exposure and HLA in healthy donors (TCRdb year 2017). Looking at the study overall: The roughly 670 repertoires of the first cohort and the 95 to 150 validation repertoires were produced on the same platform, according to a later analysis. High-throughput TCR immunosequencing, statistical association of individual TCRs with disease status, and machine learning were combined to predict cytomegalovirus infection status. A separate validation cohort of about 110 different subjects was used in addition to the approximately 610-subject first cohort. The study aimed to test whether cataloging public T cell receptors could reveal signatures of past pathogen exposure. Results and caveats for the whole study, not just this receptor: Of the cluster scores, around 95% were above 0 in a later analysis, which found that TCRs clustered in the first cohort also tended to co-occur in the 120 validation repertoires. The classifier was reported to diagnose cytomegalovirus status with high specificity and sensitivity in both the original and validation cohorts. The study gave a list of under 200 TCR beta chains associated with cytomegalovirus. Three of the identified cytomegalovirus-associated TCR beta chains were confirmed in vitro to be specific for cytomegalovirus antigens. Most TCR sequences were seen in very few donors, while some public TCRs were found in many individuals. The authors suggested that the approach could potentially be generalized to other disease states and immunological phenotypes. The validation cohort had no HLA typing available for a later analysis, so co-occurrence within that cohort was assessed over all 130 or so repertoires.

Separate from the roughly 660-subject first cohort, the validation cohort of about 130 subjects was the group to which the donors belonged. V ends up 4 bases short and J 0 bases short, with an unmatched junction base count of 6. The CDR3 holds 17 amino acids from the cysteine to the phenylalanine. Kept here is only the CDR3 DNA, which spans 51 bases and is read in frame from base 1. CDR1 is given as SGDLS and CDR2 as YYNGEE, both from the germline V gene. Library preparation employed the immunoSEQ multiplex PCR assay. Under the source paper's analysis protocol: To diagnose cytomegalovirus status from the catalog of TCR beta chain sequences, a statistical classification framework was built. TCRdb's version of the immuneACCESS table is confined to in-frame rearrangements and falls short of the full clone set. An unresolved V gene accounts for under half of the shortfall where checked; the remainder is of unknown origin. V, J and clone size derive from that table, while D and trimming were established from the DNA sequence. The sample has around 60,000 clones on record, 92% of them singletons. 1% to 1.5% of the sample is held by the ten biggest clonotypes.

As for this clone: It has no known antigen specificity. Nothing much larger sits one base from this clone, and base qualities are not available.

The rearrangement joined TRBV9 to TRBJ2-3; TRBD2 fits 12 bases in the junction. The sequenced material came from PBMCs. This receptor was obtained from a woman aged 18-29 years in good health and CMV-seronegative. The DNA reads as follows: TGTGCCAGCAGCTCCAAGACTAGCGGGGGAAGCACAGATACGCAGTATTTT. It translates to CASSSKTSGGSTDTQYF.